The present T cell receptor beta chain was sequenced within a study of persistence of HIV-infected CD4 T cells. Germline V lookup: CDR1 SGHDT, CDR2 YYEEEE. The V end lost 1 base, the J end lost 2 bases, and 14 bases lay between the germline ends. This CDR3 has 16 residues. Sequencing used immunoSEQ version 4 in survey mode. Only in-frame clones appear in the TCRdb table, and some are missing; sequencing was by immunoSEQ multiplex PCR. The data hold 25,000 to 30,000 clones, with roughly 80% observed a single time. On this clone itself: Antigen unknown.

The study, taken as a whole, reports: Compared with CD3/CD28-stimulated cells, CMV- and Gag-responding cells showed lower TCRbeta richness. Degenerate expanded CDR3beta sequences were enriched among CMV- and Gag-responding cells.

Lysates of CMV-infected fibroblasts at around 10 ug/mL stimulated these cells. CD40L-negative CD69-negative CD45RO-high memory CD4+ T cells were sorted as populations depleted of antigen-responding cells. PBMCs were depleted of CD8+ T cells before stimulation. The sequencing here drew on CD4+ T cells sorted from PBMCs after approximately 20-hour stimulation, taken from a patient who received antiretroviral therapy. The V and J genes are TRBV5-6 and TRBJ2-3, with TRBD1 as a possible D gene (5 bases). This TCR derives from an adult woman with HIV who was CMV-seropositive. CDR3 bases: TGTGCCAGCAGCTTGTGGACATGGGGCCACACAGATACGCAGTATTTT. It translates to CASSLWTWGHTDTQYF.